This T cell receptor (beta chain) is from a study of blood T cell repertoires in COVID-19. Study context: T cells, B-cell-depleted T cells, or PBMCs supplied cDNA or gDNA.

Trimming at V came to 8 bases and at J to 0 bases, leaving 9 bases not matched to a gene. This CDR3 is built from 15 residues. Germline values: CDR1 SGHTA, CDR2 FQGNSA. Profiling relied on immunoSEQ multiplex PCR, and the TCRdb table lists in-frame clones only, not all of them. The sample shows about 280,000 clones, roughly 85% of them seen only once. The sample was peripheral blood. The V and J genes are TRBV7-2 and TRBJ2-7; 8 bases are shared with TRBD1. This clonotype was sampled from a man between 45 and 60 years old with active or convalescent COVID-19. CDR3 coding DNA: TGTGCCAGCGGGATTCAGGGGGCTAGCTCCTACGAGCAGTACTTC. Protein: CASGIQGASSYEQYF. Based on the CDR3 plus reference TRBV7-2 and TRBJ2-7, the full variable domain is GAGVSQSPSNKVTEKGKDVELRCDPISGHTALYWYRQSLGQGLEFLIYFQGNSAPDKSGLPSDRFSAERTGGSVSTLTIQRTQQEDSAVYLCASGIQGASSYEQYFGPGTRLTVT.